The 16 T cell receptor beta chains below were found in one sample sequenced in a study of T cells after yellow fever vaccination (dated by TCRdb to the late 2010s). Library method: 5' RACE. TCRdb lists the instrument as Illumina HiSeq 2500. The public sequencing data were trimmed at Q25 with fastp and processed into clonotypes with MiXCR by TCRdb, which kept only in-frame beta chains. Under each unique CDR3 protein, matching rows form one entry showing the most common genes and DNA. The sample table contains roughly 160,000 distinct CDR3 sequences; only one count was recorded for under 7.5% of them. Clones ranked in the top ten supply approximately 2.4% of the sample. The treatment or condition label for this specimen denotes: live attenuated yellow fever vaccine strain. Sample: CD4+ T cells sorted from PBMCs, taken around 5 days after the first yellow fever vaccination. The receptors originated from a man younger than 35 who received the YFV17D yellow fever vaccine.

This clonotype was detected only a few times. The chain uses TRBV7-2 and TRBJ2-6; TRBD1 agrees at 8 bases. Trimming took 5 bases from V and 0 from J; bases not matched to a gene: 6. CDR1 and CDR2 (germline): SGHTA, FQGNSA. The CDR3 is made up of 17 amino acids. CDR3 bases: TGTGCCAGCAGCCCCGGACAGGGACGCTCTGGGGCCAACGTCCTGACTTTC. It translates to CASSPGQGRSGANVLTF.

At least ten counts were recorded for this clonotype. The genes are TRBV4-1 and TRBJ1-1; D is ambiguous. Trimming stripped 0 bases from V and 9 bases from J, with 20 bases between. Germline CDR1 reads MGHRA; CDR2 reads YSYEKL. CDR3 length: 16 residues. CDR3 sequence: CASSQDLRVPKPQAFF. CDR3 DNA sequence: TGCGCCAGCAGCCAAGATCTCCGGGTGCCGAAGCCCCAAGCTTTCTTT.

This CDR3 is CSASSGSSYNEQFF. The DNA for the CDR3 is TGCAGCGCTTCTAGCGGGAGCTCCTACAATGAGCAGTTCTTC. The V and J genes are TRBV29-1 and TRBJ2-1; TRBD2 matches 10 bases. This CDR3 contains 14 residues. CDR1 is SQVTM and CDR2 is ANQGSEA in the germline V gene. V trimming: 7 bases; J trimming: 0 bases; junction bases outside the gene matches: 3.

With regard to this clonotype: One base away lies a much larger clone, so this may be a sequencing read error. The chain links TRBV7-2 to TRBJ2-3; weak D call: TRBD2 (6 bases). V dropped 6 bases and J dropped 5 bases, with 18 bases sitting between them. Germline CDR1 SGHTA, CDR2 FQGNSA. This CDR3 spans 15 amino acids. This chain's CDR3 is CASSLVAVGKDTQYF. In DNA, the CDR3 is TGTGCCAGCAGTTTGGTAGCGGTGGGGAAAGATACGCAGTATTTT.

This clonotype was observed at least ten times. Compared with germline, one end of the junction differs, possibly owing to a read error. This chain links TRBV29-1 with TRBJ1-2; D gene uncertain. The germline V gene encodes CDR1 SQVTM and CDR2 ANQGSEA. The CDR3 is 10 amino acids. Written as DNA, the CDR3 is TGCAGCGCAGGTGTCGACGGGGAGGCCTTC. Its translation is CSAGVDGEAF.

Details on this clonotype: A much larger clone lies one base from this, so it may be a read error. The J gene is TRBJ2-1, the V gene TRBV6-2 or TRBV6-3, with 10 bases that match TRBD2. V was pared by 8 bases and J by 7 bases, with 5 bases of the junction left unmatched. This CDR3 region has 13 residues. Germline V gives CDR1 MNHEY, CDR2 SVGEGT. The CDR3 loop is CASRTSGANEQFF. CDR3 sequence (DNA): TGTGCCAGCCGAACTAGCGGGGCGAATGAGCAGTTCTTC.

This clonotype appeared a few times. The chain joins TRBV5-4 to TRBJ1-1; D not resolved. This CDR3 is built from 13 residues. Looked up from germline, CDR1 is SGHNT and CDR2 is YYREEE (reference sequence). V lost 3 bases, J lost 8 bases, and 14 bases lay in between. CDR3 sequence: CASSSQRTYEAFF. CDR3 nucleotide sequence: TGTGCCAGCAGCTCTCAGAGAACCTACGAAGCTTTCTTT.

The chain links TRBV4-2 to TRBJ2-5, with unresolved D. V dropped 10 bases and J dropped 1 base, with 13 bases sitting between them. The CDR3 sequence is 13 residues long. The germline gives CDR1 LGHNA, CDR2 YNFKEQ. CDR3 coding DNA: TGTGCCATGGGCTTCGGTTTCCAAGAGACCCAGTACTTC. Encoded protein: CAMGFGFQETQYF.

This clonotype was recorded at least ten times. The chain employs TRBV7-9 and TRBJ1-2, with D maybe TRBD1 (5 bases). V was trimmed by 0 bases and J by 8 bases, leaving 10 bases between them. This CDR3 has 13 residues. Germline CDR1 and CDR2: SEHNR and FQNEAQ (reference sequence). Written as DNA, the CDR3 is TGTGCCAGCAGCTTAGCCGGGACGGAGGGCTACACCTTC. Protein product: CASSLAGTEGYTF. The whole variable domain, filled in from reference TRBV7-9 and TRBJ1-2, reads DTGVSQNPRHKITKRGQNVTFRCDPISEHNRLYWYRQTLGQGPEFLTYFQNEAQLEKSRLLSDRFSAERPKGSFSTLEIQRTEQGDSAMYLCASSLAGTEGYTFGSGTRLTVV.

This clonotype came up many times. The rearrangement joins TRBV3-1 to TRBJ2-1, with 10 positions matching TRBD1. Trimming at V came to 1 base and at J to 9 bases, leaving 6 bases not matched to a gene. Germline V gene lookup returns CDR1 LGHDT and CDR2 YNNKEL (reference sequence). CDR3 length: 15 residues. The CDR3, as DNA: TGTGCCAGCAGCCAAGTCGGGACAGGGGTCACTGAGCAGTTCTTC. Protein sequence: CASSQVGTGVTEQFF.

V is TRBV19 and J is TRBJ1-2; D possibly corresponds to TRBD1 (5 bases). The CDR3 extends over 16 amino acids. V lost 6 bases, J lost 2 bases, and 19 bases lay in between. From germline, CDR1 is LNHDA and CDR2 SQIVND (reference sequence). The CDR3 DNA sequence: TGTGCCAGTAGGAGGCAGGGAATCCTGGGCAACTATGGCTACACCTTC. It encodes CASRRQGILGNYGYTF.

The V gene is TRBV4-2, the J gene TRBJ1-3, with TRBD1 matching 9 bases. Germline loops: CDR1 LGHNA, CDR2 YNFKEQ. V shed 2 bases and J 3 bases; nucleotides not matched to a gene: 5. The CDR3 spans 16 residues. The CDR3 spells CASSQYRGLGGNTIYF. CDR3 sequence (DNA): TGTGCCAGCAGCCAATACAGGGGGCTAGGTGGAAACACCATATATTTT.

This chain links TRBV7-2 with TRBJ2-3, with TRBD2 as a possible D gene (6 bases). V lost 2 bases and J 1 base, leaving 10 bases between the germline ends. The CDR3 contains 15 residues. CDR1 is SGHTA, CDR2 FQGNSA, per germline. The CDR3 loop is CASSLMRGGTDTQYF. The CDR3 DNA sequence: TGTGCCAGCAGCTTAATGCGGGGAGGCACAGATACGCAGTATTTT.

This clonotype showed up many times. The chain is built from TRBV11-1 and TRBJ1-1, with D possibly being TRBD1 (5 bases). The CDR3 covers 13 residues. V lost 3 bases and J lost 3, with 8 bases in between. CDR1 and CDR2 from the germline V gene are SGHAT and FQDESV (reference sequence). The CDR3 coding sequence is TGTGCCAGCAGCTTCGTCAGGGACACTGAAGCTTTCTTT. Amino acid sequence: CASSFVRDTEAFF.

As concerns this clonotype: One base away lies a much larger clone, so this may be a sequencing read error. The rearrangement links TRBV20-1 to TRBJ2-5, with D possibly called TRBD1 or TRBD2 (5 bases each). CDR1 and CDR2 from the germline V gene are DFQATT and SNEGSKA (reference sequence). The CDR3 is 13 residues long. Trimming left V 1 base short and J 4 bases short, with 10 bases between. The chain's CDR3 is CSARVDGTETQYF. CDR3 coding DNA: TGCAGTGCTAGAGTCGATGGGACAGAGACCCAGTACTTC.

This clonotype was counted a few times. The chain links TRBV20-1 to TRBJ1-2, with D uncertain. Germline V gene lookup returns CDR1 DFQATT and CDR2 SNEGSKA (reference sequence). V was pared by 0 bases and J by 5 bases, with 10 bases between. CDR3 size: 13 residues. The CDR3: CSARDPGYYGYTF. The CDR3, as DNA: TGCAGTGCTAGAGACCCGGGATATTATGGCTACACCTTC.